These T cell receptor beta chains were read from a single sample in a study of blood T cell repertoires in COVID-19. The method was immunoSEQ multiplex PCR; TCRdb's version includes in-frame clones alone and lacks a portion of them. There are roughly 240,000 clones in the sample; 85% occur only once, and approximately 9% lies in the top ten. The sequenced sample consisted of PBMCs or T cells enriched from blood (not recorded which). The receptors stem from a woman between 50 and 59 years old with acute COVID-19. The CDR3 runs from the conserved cysteine through the conserved F or W. D genes are given only for firm matches. Some rows have no size entry. The others give once, few or many, or a class for an expanded clone.

V gene	D gene	J gene	CDR3 length	clone size	CDR3 DNA	CDR3 protein
TRBV18	TRBD1	TRBJ2-1	14	NA	TGTGCCAGCCACCCGGGACAGACATACAATGAGCAGTTCTTC	CASHPGQTYNEQFF
TRBV6-5	NA	TRBJ1-1	15	few	TGTGCCAGCAGTTACTCCCCGCAGATGAACACTGAAGCTTTCTTT	CASSYSPQMNTEAFF
TRBV12-3/TRBV12-4	NA	TRBJ1-1	13	NA	TGTGCCAGTGGGTTAGGGGAGAACACTGAAGCTTTCTTT	CASGLGENTEAFF
TRBV7-8	TRBD1	TRBJ1-2	17	NA	TGTGCCAGCAGCCAACGACCTTCAGGACAGGGGAACTATGGCTACACCTTC	CASSQRPSGQGNYGYTF
TRBV28	NA	TRBJ1-1	13	NA	TGTGCCAGCAGTCCGGGACACCTCCCAGAAGCTTTCTTT	CASSPGHLPEAFF
TRBV18	TRBD2	TRBJ2-3	16	NA	TGTGCCAGCTCACCACGCCTAGCGGGGGGACCAGATACGCAGTATTTT	CASSPRLAGGPDTQYF
TRBV21-1	NA	TRBJ1-1	11	NA	TGTGCCAGCAGCTCACTCACTGAAGCTTTCTTT	CASSSLTEAFF
TRBV9	NA	TRBJ1-2	14	NA	TGTGCCAGCAGCCATCCCGCGGGGCACTATGGCTACACCTTC	CASSHPAGHYGYTF
TRBV12-5	NA	TRBJ1-3	16	NA	TGTGCTAGTGGTTTGGGGCAGGGGATCTCTGGAAACACCATATATTTT	CASGLGQGISGNTIYF
TRBV5-6	NA	TRBJ2-5	16	once	TGTGCCAGCAGCATCTCGCAAAAACTAGCTCGGGAGACCCAGTACTTC	CASSISQKLARETQYF
TRBV7-2	TRBD1	TRBJ2-1	20	NA	TGTGCCAGCAGCTTAGCGGGTTCGGGACAGGGGCCGAAAACCTACAATGAGCAGTTCTTC	CASSLAGSGQGPKTYNEQFF
TRBV11-2	NA	TRBJ1-5	13	NA	TGTGCCAGCAGCGTACAGAACAATCAGCCCCAGCATTTT	CASSVQNNQPQHF
TRBV30	NA	TRBJ2-7	14	NA	TGTGCCTGGGCTTTCGGGGGACTCTCCTACGAGCAGTACTTC	CAWAFGGLSYEQYF
TRBV19	TRBD2	TRBJ2-3	15	NA	TGTGCCAGTAGGCGGACTAGCGGGGGGGCAGATACGCAGTATTTT	CASRRTSGGADTQYF
TRBV6-5	TRBD2	TRBJ2-3	14	few	TGTGCCAGCAGTTATGGCGGGGGGGAAGATACGCAGTATTTT	CASSYGGGEDTQYF
TRBV7-9	NA	TRBJ1-5	15	NA	TGTGCCAGCAGCTCGACGGAGGGGAAGAGTCAGCCCCAGCATTTT	CASSSTEGKSQPQHF
TRBV19	TRBD1	TRBJ1-2	14	NA	TGTGCCAGTACCTCAGGAGGACAGGTGCTTGGCTACACCTTC	CASTSGGQVLGYTF